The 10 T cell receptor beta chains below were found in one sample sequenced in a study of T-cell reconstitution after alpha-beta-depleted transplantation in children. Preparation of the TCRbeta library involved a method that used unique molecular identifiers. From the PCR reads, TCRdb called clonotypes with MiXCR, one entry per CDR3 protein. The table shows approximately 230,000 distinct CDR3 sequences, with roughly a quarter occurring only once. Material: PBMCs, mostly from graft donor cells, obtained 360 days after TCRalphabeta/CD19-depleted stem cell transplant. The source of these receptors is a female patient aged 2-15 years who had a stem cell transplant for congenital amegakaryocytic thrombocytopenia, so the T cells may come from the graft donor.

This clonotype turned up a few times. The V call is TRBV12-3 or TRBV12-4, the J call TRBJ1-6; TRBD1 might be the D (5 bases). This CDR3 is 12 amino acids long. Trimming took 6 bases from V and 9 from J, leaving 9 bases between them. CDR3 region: CASSPGGSPLHF. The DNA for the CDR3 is TGTGCCAGCAGCCCGGGGGGTTCACCCCTCCACTTT.

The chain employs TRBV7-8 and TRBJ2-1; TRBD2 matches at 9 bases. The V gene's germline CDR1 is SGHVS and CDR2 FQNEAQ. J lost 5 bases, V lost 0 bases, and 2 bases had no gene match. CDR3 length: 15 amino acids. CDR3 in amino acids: CASSLASGGNNEQFF. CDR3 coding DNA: TGTGCCAGCAGCTTAGCTAGCGGGGGAAACAATGAGCAGTTCTTC. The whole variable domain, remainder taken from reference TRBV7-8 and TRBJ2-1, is GAGVSQSPRYKVAKRGQDVALRCDPISGHVSLFWYQQALGQGPEFLTYFQNEAQLDKSGLPSDRFFAERPEGSVSTLKIQRTQQEDSAVYLCASSLASGGNNEQFFGPGTRLTVL.

This CDR3 reads CASSQAGREAFF. The CDR3 bases are TGTGCCAGCAGCCAAGCCGGCCGGGAAGCTTTCTTT. This chain joins TRBV3-1 and TRBJ1-1, with D unresolved. The V end was cut by 1 base, the J end by 8 bases, with 8 bases between. The germline V gene encodes CDR1 LGHDT and CDR2 YNNKEL (reference sequence). The CDR3 is 12 residues long.

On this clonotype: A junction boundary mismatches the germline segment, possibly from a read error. The CDR3 sequence: CSVEGQGHEHYF. CDR3 bases: TGCAGCGTTGAAGGACAGGGTCACGAGCATTACTTC. The J gene is TRBJ2-7, the V gene TRBV29-1, with TRBD1 identical over 7 bases. Per germline, CDR1 SQVTM and CDR2 ANQGSEA. This CDR3 spans 12 amino acids.

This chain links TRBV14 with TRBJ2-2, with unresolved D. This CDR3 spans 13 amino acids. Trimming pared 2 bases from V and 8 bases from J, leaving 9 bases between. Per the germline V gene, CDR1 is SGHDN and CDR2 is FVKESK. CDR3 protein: CASSQTLNGELFF. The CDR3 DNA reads TGTGCCAGCAGCCAAACGCTGAATGGGGAGCTGTTTTTT.

The CDR3 spells CASSFIPGQGLGGYTF. CDR3 nucleotide sequence: TGTGCCAGCAGCTTTATACCGGGACAGGGATTAGGAGGCTACACCTTC. The V and J genes are TRBV5-5 and TRBJ1-2; 9 positions agree with TRBD1. Trimming took 2 bases from V and 8 from J; bases not matched to a gene: 13. The germline gives CDR1 SGHKS, CDR2 YYEKEE (reference sequence). The CDR3 is 16 amino acids. Looking up the rest from reference TRBV5-5 and TRBJ1-2 gives the full variable domain: DAGVTQSPTHLIKTRGQQVTLRCSPISGHKSVSWYQQVLGQGPQFIFQYYEKEERGRGNFPDRFSARQFPNYSSELNVNALLLGDSALYLCASSFIPGQGLGGYTFGSGTRLTVV.

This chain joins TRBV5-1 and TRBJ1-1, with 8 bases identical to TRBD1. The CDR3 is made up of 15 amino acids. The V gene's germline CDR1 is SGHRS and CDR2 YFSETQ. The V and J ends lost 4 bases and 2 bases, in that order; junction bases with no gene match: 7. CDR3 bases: TGCGCCAGCAGCATGGGCAGGGGGCCTAACACTGAAGCTTTCTTT. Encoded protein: CASSMGRGPNTEAFF.

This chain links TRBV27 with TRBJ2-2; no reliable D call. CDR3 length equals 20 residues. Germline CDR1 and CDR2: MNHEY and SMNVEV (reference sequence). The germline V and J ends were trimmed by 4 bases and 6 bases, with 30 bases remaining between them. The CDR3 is CASSSFWAIRSTTPAGELFF. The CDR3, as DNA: TGTGCCAGCAGTTCTTTTTGGGCGATCAGATCTACTACACCAGCCGGGGAGCTGTTTTTT.

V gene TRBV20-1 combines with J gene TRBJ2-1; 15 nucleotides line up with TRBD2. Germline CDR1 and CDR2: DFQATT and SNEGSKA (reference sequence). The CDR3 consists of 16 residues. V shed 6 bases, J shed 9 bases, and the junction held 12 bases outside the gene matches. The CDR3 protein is CSAETGTSGRWGEQFF. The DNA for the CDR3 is TGCAGTGCCGAGACCGGGACTAGCGGGAGGTGGGGTGAGCAGTTCTTC.

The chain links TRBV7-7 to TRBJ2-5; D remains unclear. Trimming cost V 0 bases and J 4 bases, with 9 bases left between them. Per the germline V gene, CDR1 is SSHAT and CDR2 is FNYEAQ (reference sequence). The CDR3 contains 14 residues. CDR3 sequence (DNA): TGTGCCAGCAGCTTAGCCCTTACGGGAGAGACCCAGTACTTC. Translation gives CASSLALTGETQYF. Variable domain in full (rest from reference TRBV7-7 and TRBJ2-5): GAGVSQSPRYKVTKRGQDVTLRCDPISSHATLYWYQQALGQGPEFLTYFNYEAQPDKSGLPSDRFSAERPEGSISTLTIQRTEQRDSAMYRCASSLALTGETQYFGPGTRLLVL.